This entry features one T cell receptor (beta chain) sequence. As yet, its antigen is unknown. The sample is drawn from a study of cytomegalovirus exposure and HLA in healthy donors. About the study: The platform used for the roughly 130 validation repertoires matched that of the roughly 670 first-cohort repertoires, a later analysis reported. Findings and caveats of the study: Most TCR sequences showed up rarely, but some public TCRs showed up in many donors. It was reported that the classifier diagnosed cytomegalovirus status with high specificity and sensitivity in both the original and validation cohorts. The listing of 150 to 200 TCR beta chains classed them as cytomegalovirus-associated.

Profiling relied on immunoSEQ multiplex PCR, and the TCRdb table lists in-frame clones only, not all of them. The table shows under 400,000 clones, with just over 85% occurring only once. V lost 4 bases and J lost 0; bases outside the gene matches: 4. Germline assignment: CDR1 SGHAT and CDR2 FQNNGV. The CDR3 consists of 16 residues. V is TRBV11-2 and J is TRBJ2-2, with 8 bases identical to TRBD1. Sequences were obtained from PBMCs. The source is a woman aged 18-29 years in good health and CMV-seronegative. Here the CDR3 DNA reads TGTGCCAGCAGCTCCCCGGACAGGGCGAACACCGGGGAGCTGTTTTTT. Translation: CASSSPDRANTGELFF. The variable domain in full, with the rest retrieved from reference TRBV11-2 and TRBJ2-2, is EAGVAQSPRYKIIEKRQSVAFWCNPISGHATLYWYQQILGQGPKLLIQFQNNGVVDDSQLPKDRFSAERLKGVDSTLKIQPAKLEDSAVYLCASSSPDRANTGELFFGEGSRLTVL.